This TCR beta chain was recovered during a study of blood T cell repertoires in COVID-19. The CDR3 covers 15 residues. The V gene lost 0 bases and the J gene lost 3 bases, with 12 bases spanning the gap. Germline lookup yields CDR1 SEHNR and CDR2 FQNEAQ (reference sequence). As handled by the study authors: Reference gene primer amplification gave nucleated cell count estimates. TCRdb's table, derived via immunoSEQ multiplex PCR, lists solely in-frame clones and lacks some. Clone size and V and J calls were adopted from that table, with D and trimming inferred from the DNA. The sample contains approximately 230,000 clones, 70% to 85% of which appear only once.

J is TRBJ2-7 and V is TRBV7-9, with TRBD1 as a possible D gene (6 bases). This receptor was taken from a man in his forties who had recovered from COVID-19. Sequencing was performed on PBMCs or T cells enriched from blood (not recorded which). CDR3: CASSLAGTPIYEQYF. CDR3 DNA: TGTGCCAGCAGCTTAGCCGGGACACCTATCTACGAGCAGTACTTC.